This TCR beta chain was identified during a study of somatic mutations in cytotoxic T cells in rheumatoid arthritis. V trimming: 0 bases; J trimming: 4 bases; junction bases outside the gene matches: 7. Per germline, CDR1 MGHRA and CDR2 YSYEKL. The CDR3 is 17 residues long. Sequencing was performed with immunoSEQ multiplex PCR; in TCRdb, only in-frame clones are kept and a portion is missing. The data show some 35,000 clones, about four fifths seen once. Sequenced material: CD8+ T cells sorted from blood. The clonotype originates from a man between 35 and 55 years old in good health. This chain joins TRBV4-1 and TRBJ2-3; 10 bases are shared with TRBD2. The CDR3 nucleotides read TGCGCCAGCAGCCAAGACACTAGCGGGGATGCGGCAGATACGCAGTATTTT. It translates to CASSQDTSGDAADTQYF.